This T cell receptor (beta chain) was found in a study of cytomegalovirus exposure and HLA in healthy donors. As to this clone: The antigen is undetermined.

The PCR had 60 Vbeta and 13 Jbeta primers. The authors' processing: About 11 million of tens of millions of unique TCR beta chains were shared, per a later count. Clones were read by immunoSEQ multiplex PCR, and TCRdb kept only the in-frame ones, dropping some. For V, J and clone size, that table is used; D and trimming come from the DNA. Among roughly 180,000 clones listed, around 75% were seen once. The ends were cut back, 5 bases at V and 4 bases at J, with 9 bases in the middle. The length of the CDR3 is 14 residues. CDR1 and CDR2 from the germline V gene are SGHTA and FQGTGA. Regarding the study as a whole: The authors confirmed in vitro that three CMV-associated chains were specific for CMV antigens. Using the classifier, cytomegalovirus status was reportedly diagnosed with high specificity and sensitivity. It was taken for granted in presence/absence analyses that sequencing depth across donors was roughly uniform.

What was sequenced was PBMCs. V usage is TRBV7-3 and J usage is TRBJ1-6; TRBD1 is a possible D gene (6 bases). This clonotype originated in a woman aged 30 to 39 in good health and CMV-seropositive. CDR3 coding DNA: TGTGCCAGCAGCGTGGACAGATATAATTCACCCCTCCACTTT. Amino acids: CASSVDRYNSPLHF.